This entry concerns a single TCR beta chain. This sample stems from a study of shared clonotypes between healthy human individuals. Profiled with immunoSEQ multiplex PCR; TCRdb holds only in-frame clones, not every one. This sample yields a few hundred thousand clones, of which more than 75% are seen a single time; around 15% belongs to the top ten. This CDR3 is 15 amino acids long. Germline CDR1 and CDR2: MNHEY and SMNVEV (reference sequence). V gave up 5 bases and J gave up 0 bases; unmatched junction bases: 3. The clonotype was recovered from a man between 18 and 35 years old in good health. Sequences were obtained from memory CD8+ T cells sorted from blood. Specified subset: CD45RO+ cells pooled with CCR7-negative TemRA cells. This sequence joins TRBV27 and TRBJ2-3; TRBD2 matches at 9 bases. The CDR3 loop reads CASSPLAGSTDTQYF. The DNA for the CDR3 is TGTGCCAGCAGTCCCCTAGCGGGGAGCACAGATACGCAGTATTTT.